Below, one T cell receptor (beta chain) is given with its context. What it binds is not known. RNA transcripts gave rise to amplified TCR beta CDR3 regions. HTBI primers were used for first-round RT-PCR of the TCR CDR3. TCRdb reprocessed the multiplex PCR reads with MiXCR, giving one entry per CDR3 protein. Among 610,000 or so distinct CDR3 sequences, under 60% were seen once, and the ten largest hold approximately 7.5%. Stable Graves' hyperthyroidism meant no ophthalmopathy progression within 18 months. Exclusions: uncontrolled infection, other autoimmune disease, pregnancy, lactation. The study based diagnoses on clinical symptoms, serum thyroxine and TRAb, thyroid ultrasound and orbital computed tomography. This specimen comes from a study of T cells in Graves' hyperthyroidism and ophthalmopathy. Study conclusions and caveats: In blood, most of the thyroid clonotypes expanded above 0.001 were also present.

The CDR3 has 11 amino acids. CDR1 SGHVS and CDR2 FNYEAQ come from the germline V gene. The receptor was isolated from a woman aged 18-29 years with Graves' hyperthyroidism. Input material: peripheral blood or thyroid tissue (not recorded which). V is TRBV7-6 and J is TRBJ2-7; D is possibly TRBD1 (6 bases). This CDR3 is CASVQGYEQYF. The CDR3 nucleotides are TGTGCTAGTGTACAGGGCTACGAGCAGTACTTC.